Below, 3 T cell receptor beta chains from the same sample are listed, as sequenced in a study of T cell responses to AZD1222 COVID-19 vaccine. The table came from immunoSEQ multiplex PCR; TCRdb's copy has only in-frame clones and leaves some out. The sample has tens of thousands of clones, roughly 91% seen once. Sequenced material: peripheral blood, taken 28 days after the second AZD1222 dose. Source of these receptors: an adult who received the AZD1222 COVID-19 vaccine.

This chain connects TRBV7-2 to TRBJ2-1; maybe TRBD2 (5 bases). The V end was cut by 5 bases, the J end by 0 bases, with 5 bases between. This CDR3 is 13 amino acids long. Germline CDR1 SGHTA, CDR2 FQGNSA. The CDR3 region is CASSRDSYNEQFF. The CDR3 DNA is TGTGCCAGCAGCCGGGACTCCTACAATGAGCAGTTCTTC.

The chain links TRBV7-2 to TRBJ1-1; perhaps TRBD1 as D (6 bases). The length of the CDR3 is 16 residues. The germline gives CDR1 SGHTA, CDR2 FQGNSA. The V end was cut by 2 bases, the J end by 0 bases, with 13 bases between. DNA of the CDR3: TGTGCCAGCAGCTTACGGGGGCCCATAGTGAACACTGAAGCTTTCTTT. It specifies CASSLRGPIVNTEAFF. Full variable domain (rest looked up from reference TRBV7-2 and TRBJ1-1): GAGVSQSPSNKVTEKGKDVELRCDPISGHTALYWYRQSLGQGLEFLIYFQGNSAPDKSGLPSDRFSAERTGGSVSTLTIQRTQQEDSAVYLCASSLRGPIVNTEAFFGQGTRLTVV.

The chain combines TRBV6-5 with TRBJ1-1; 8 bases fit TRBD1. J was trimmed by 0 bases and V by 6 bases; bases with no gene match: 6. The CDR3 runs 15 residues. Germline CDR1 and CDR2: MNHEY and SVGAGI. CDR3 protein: CASRRTGTMNTEAFF. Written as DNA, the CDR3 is TGTGCCAGCAGGCGGACAGGGACCATGAACACTGAAGCTTTCTTT.